This T cell receptor beta chain emerged from a study of blood T cells in healthy people across ages. Through a sample-barcoded 5' primer and a J-beta primer mix, a second PCR was run for roughly 6 to 12 cycles. One entry per CDR3 protein results from TCRdb running MiXCR on the 5' RACE reads. There are about 650,000 distinct CDR3 sequences in the sample; 52% occur only once, and about 13% lies in the top ten. Each donor supplied 8 to 10 milliliters of peripheral blood. Isolation per sample recovered at least 6 million PBMCs. As regards this clonotype: What it recognizes is unknown.

General observations from the study: Among T cells, TCR beta diversity per million cells dropped roughly linearly as age rose. It was found that TCR beta diversity correlated strongly with the percentage of naive T cells.

Germline CDR1 MDHEN, CDR2 SYDVKM. Trimming cost V 6 bases and J 3 bases, with 15 bases left between them. This CDR3 comprises 14 residues. This sequence was found in a woman older than 75 in good health. Sample: blood. The chain has TRBV28 and TRBJ2-7; weak D call: TRBD2 (6 bases). The CDR3 is CASRAAGLNYEQYF. Written as DNA, the CDR3 is TGTGCCAGCAGGGCAGCGGGCTTAAACTACGAGCAGTACTTC.